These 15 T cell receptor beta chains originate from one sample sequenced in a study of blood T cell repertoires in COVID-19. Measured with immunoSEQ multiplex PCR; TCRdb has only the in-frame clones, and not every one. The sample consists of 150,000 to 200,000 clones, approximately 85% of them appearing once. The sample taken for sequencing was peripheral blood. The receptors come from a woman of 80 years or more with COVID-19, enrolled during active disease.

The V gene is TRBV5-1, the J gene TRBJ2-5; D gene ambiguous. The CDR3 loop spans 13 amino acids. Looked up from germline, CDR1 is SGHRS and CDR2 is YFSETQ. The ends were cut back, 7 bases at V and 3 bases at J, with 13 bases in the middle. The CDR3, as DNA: TGCGCCAGCCACAAGAGGCTCAAAGAGACCCAGTACTTC. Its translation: CASHKRLKETQYF. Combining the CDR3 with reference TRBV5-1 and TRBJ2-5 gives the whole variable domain KAGVTQTPRYLIKTRGQQVTLSCSPISGHRSVSWYQQTPGQGLQFLFEYFSETQRNKGNFPGRFSGRQFSNSRSEMNVSTLELGDSALYLCASHKRLKETQYFGPGTRLLVL.

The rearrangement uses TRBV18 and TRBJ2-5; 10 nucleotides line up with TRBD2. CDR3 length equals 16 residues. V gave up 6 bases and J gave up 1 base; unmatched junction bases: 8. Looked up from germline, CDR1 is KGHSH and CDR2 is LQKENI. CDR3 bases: TGTGCCAGCTCCCTCGGACTAGCGGCAACCCAAGAGACCCAGTACTTC. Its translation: CASSLGLAATQETQYF.

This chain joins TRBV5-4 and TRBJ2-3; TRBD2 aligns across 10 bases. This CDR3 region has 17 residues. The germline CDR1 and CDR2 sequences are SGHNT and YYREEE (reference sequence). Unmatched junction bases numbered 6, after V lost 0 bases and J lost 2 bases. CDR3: CASSLAASGGYTDTQYF. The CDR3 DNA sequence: TGTGCCAGCAGCTTGGCGGCTAGCGGGGGTTACACAGATACGCAGTATTTT. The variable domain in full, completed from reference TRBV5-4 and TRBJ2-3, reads ETGVTQSPTHLIKTRGQQVTLRCSSQSGHNTVSWYQQALGQGPQFIFQYYREEENGRGNFPPRFSGLQFPNYSSELNVNALELDDSALYLCASSLAASGGYTDTQYFGPGTRLTVL.

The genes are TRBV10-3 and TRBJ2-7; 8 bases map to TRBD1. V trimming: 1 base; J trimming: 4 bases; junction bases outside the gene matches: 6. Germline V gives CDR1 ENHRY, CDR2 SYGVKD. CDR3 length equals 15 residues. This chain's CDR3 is CAISEFAGGDYEQYF. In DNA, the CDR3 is TGTGCCATCAGTGAGTTTGCAGGGGGCGATTACGAGCAGTACTTC.

This CDR3 is CASSPAEGIRRGYTF. CDR3 bases: TGTGCCAGCTCACCGGCAGAGGGCATTCGGCGTGGCTACACCTTC. The chain combines TRBV18 with TRBJ1-2; D not resolved. V was clipped by 3 bases and J by 7 bases, with 18 bases between them. Germline CDR1 KGHSH, CDR2 LQKENI. This CDR3 is built from 15 residues.

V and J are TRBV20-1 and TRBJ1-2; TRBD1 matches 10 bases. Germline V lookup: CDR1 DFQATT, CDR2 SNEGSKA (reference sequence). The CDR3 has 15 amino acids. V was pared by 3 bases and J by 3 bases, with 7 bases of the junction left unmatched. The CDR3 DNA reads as TGCAGTGCTAGTGGGGGACAGGGGATTTACTATGGCTACACCTTC. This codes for CSASGGQGIYYGYTF.

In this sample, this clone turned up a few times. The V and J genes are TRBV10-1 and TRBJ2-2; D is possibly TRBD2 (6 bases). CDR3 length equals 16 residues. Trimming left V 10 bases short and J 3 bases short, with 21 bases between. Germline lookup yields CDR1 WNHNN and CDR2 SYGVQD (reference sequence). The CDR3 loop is CATTPGTRGDTGELFF. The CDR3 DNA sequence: TGCGCCACGACCCCTGGGACTCGTGGGGACACCGGGGAGCTGTTTTTT.

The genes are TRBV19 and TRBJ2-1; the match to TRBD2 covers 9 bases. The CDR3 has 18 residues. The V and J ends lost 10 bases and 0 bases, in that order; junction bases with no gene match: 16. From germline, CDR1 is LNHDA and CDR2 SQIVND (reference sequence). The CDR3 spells CANSKGSGSKSSYNEQFF. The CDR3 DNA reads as TGTGCCAACTCAAAGGGTAGCGGGAGCAAAAGCTCCTACAATGAGCAGTTCTTC.

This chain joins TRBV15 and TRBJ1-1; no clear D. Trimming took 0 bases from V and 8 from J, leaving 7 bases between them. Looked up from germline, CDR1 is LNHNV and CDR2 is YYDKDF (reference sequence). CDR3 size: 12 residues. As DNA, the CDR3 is TGTGCCACCAGCAGAGATTGGGCGGAAGCTTTCTTT. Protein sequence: CATSRDWAEAFF. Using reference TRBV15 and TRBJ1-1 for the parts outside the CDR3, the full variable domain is DAMVIQNPRYQVTQFGKPVTLSCSQTLNHNVMYWYQQKSSQAPKLLFHYYDKDFNNEADTPDNFQSRRPNTSFCFLDIRSPGLGDTAMYLCATSRDWAEAFFGQGTRLTVV.

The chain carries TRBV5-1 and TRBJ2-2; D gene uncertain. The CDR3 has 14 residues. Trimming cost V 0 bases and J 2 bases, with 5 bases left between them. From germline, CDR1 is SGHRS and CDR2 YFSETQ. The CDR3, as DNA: TGCGCCAGCAGCTTGGTAAAAAACACCGGGGAGCTGTTTTTT. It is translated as CASSLVKNTGELFF. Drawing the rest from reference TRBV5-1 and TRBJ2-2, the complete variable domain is KAGVTQTPRYLIKTRGQQVTLSCSPISGHRSVSWYQQTPGQGLQFLFEYFSETQRNKGNFPGRFSGRQFSNSRSEMNVSTLELGDSALYLCASSLVKNTGELFFGEGSRLTVL.

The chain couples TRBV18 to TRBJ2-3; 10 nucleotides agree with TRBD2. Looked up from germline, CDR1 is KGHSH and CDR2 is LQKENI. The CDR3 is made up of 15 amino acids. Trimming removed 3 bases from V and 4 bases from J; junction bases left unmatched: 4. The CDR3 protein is CASSPLAGAADTQYF. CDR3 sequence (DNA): TGTGCCAGCTCACCCCTAGCGGGGGCGGCAGATACGCAGTATTTT.

The CDR3 nucleotides read TGTGCCAGCAGAGCGGACAGGGTGAACACCGGGGAGCTGTTTTTT. It codes for CASRADRVNTGELFF. This rearrangement joins TRBV2 to TRBJ2-2; 8 nucleotides match TRBD1. Germline lookup yields CDR1 SNHLY and CDR2 FYNNEI. CDR3 length equals 15 residues. The V and J ends lost 6 bases and 1 base, in that order; junction bases with no gene match: 4.

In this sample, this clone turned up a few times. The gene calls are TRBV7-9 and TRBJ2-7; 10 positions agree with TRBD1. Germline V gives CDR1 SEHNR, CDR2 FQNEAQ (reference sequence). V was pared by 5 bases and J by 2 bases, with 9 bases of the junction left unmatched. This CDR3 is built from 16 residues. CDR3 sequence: CASSPLPGQGTYEQYF. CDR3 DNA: TGTGCCAGCAGCCCCCTGCCGGGACAGGGGACCTACGAGCAGTACTTC. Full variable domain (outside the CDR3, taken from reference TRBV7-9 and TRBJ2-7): DTGVSQNPRHKITKRGQNVTFRCDPISEHNRLYWYRQTLGQGPEFLTYFQNEAQLEKSRLLSDRFSAERPKGSFSTLEIQRTEQGDSAMYLCASSPLPGQGTYEQYFGPGTRLTVT.

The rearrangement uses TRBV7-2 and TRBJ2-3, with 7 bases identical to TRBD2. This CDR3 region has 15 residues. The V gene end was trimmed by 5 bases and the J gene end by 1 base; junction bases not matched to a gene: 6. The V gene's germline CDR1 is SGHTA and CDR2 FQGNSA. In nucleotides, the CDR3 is TGTGCCAGCAGCACTCGGACTAGAGGCACAGATACGCAGTATTTT. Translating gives CASSTRTRGTDTQYF.

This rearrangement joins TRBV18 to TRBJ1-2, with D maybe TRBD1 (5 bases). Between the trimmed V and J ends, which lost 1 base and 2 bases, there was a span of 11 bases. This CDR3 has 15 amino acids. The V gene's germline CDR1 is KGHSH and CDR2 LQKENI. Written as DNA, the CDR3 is TGTGCCAGCTCACCACTTGAAGGGGCCAACTATGGCTACACCTTC. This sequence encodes CASSPLEGANYGYTF.